This T cell receptor (beta chain) was sequenced during a study of somatic mutations in cytotoxic T cells in rheumatoid arthritis. About the study: After diagnosis, patient blood (about 30 ml EDTA) was drawn right away, before any treatment was given.

Notes on this clone: Its antigen is still unknown.

Measured with immunoSEQ multiplex PCR; TCRdb has only the in-frame clones, and not every one. Of about 30,000 clones in the sample, more than 75% are singletons; the top ten hold more than 6.5%. Study-wide points: Age-matched healthy controls and rheumatoid arthritis patients had CD8+ T-cell clonality that did not differ significantly. The modest underrepresentation of TRBV07 observed in rheumatoid arthritis patients was not subjected to multiple-comparison adjustment.

The germline gives CDR1 MNHEY, CDR2 SMNVEV (reference sequence). The CDR3 extends over 15 amino acids. V gave up 6 bases and J gave up 6 bases; unmatched junction bases: 10. The genes are TRBV27 and TRBJ2-1, with 8 bases that match TRBD1. The TCR was taken from an adult with rheumatoid arthritis. The specimen was CD8+ T cells sorted from blood. DNA of the CDR3: TGTGCCAGCAGCCCCCACAGGGGGAAGGGCAATGAGCAGTTCTTC. Translation: CASSPHRGKGNEQFF.